The entry below gives a single T cell receptor beta chain sequence along with its context. There are 14 residues in the CDR3. Germline lookup yields CDR1 MNHEY and CDR2 SVGAGI. Trimming took off 7 bases at V and 2 bases at J, with 11 bases between the two ends. Profiling relied on immunoSEQ multiplex PCR, and the TCRdb table lists in-frame clones only, not all of them. The sample has over 85,000 clones, approximately 88% seen once. This record belongs to a study of T cell responses to AZD1222 COVID-19 vaccine. The sequencing here drew on peripheral blood, taken 28 days after the second AZD1222 dose. The chain links TRBV6-5 to TRBJ2-2; the D gene is possibly TRBD1 (6 bases). The TCR was taken from an adult who received the AZD1222 COVID-19 vaccine. This CDR3 is CASTGQYNTGELFF. The DNA for the CDR3 is TGTGCCAGCACGGGACAATACAACACCGGGGAGCTGTTTTTT.